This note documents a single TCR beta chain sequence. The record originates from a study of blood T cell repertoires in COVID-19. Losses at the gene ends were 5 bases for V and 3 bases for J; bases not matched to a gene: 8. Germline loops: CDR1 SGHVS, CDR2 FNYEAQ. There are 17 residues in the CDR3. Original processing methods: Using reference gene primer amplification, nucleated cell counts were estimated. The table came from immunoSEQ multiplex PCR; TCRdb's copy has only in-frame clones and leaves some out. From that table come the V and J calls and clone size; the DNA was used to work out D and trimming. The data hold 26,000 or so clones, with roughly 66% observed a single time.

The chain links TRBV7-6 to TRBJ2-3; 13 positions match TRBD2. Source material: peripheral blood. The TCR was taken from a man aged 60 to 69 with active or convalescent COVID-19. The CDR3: CASSTRTSGGGTDTQYF. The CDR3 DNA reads TGTGCCAGCAGCACCCGGACTAGCGGGGGTGGAACAGATACGCAGTATTTT.